What follows describes a single TCR beta chain. This sample is part of a study of blood T cells in healthy people across ages. The use of a sample-barcoded 5' primer and a J-beta primer mix characterized a second PCR of about 6 to 12 cycles. From the 5' RACE reads, TCRdb called clonotypes with MiXCR, one entry per CDR3 protein. Found here are around 650,000 distinct CDR3 sequences, about 43% of them singletons; the top ten hold around 30%. V was clipped by 4 bases and J by 5 bases; unmatched bases: 5. CDR1 is MGHDK, CDR2 SYGVNS, per germline. The CDR3 spans 17 residues. Sequencing was done on a sample of blood. J is TRBJ2-2 and V is TRBV25-1; 15 positions agree with TRBD2. This sequence originates from an elderly man in good health. The CDR3 loop reads CASSGPGLAGGTGELFF. CDR3 coding DNA: TGTGCCAGCAGTGGACCGGGACTAGCGGGAGGAACCGGGGAGCTGTTTTTT.